Listed below are T cell receptor beta chains from one sample, sequenced in a study of OX40 agonist ivuxolimab in advanced cancers. Clones were read by immunoSEQ multiplex PCR, and TCRdb kept only the in-frame ones, dropping some. Of roughly 66,000 clones listed, 75% to 90% are singletons. Source: CD4+ or CD8+ T cells sorted from blood, taken in a trial of the OX40 agonist ivuxolimab. These receptors were obtained from an adult with an advanced solid tumor such as melanoma, head and neck, liver or kidney cancer. Both conserved end residues are part of each CDR3. The D gene is left open where the match is weak. The listing skips clone size in some rows; elsewhere it reads once, few, many or a size class.

V gene: TRBV5-6
clone size: -
J gene: TRBJ2-3
D gene: -
CDR3 DNA: TGTGCCAGCAGCCTGGGAGGAAGGGCCGGAGATACGCAGTATTTT
CDR3 protein: CASSLGGRAGDTQYF

V gene: TRBV7-3
clone size: -
J gene: TRBJ2-6
D gene: -
CDR3 DNA: TGTGCCAGCAGCTTAAACCCCGGGTCGGGGGCCAACGTCCTGACTTTC
CDR3 protein: CASSLNPGSGANVLTF

V gene: TRBV15
clone size: -
J gene: TRBJ2-2
D gene: -
CDR3 DNA: TGTGCCACCAGCAGCGGGGGCACGAACACCGGGGAGCTGTTTTTT
CDR3 protein: CATSSGGTNTGELFF

V gene: TRBV6-1
clone size: few
J gene: TRBJ1-2
D gene: TRBD1
CDR3 DNA: TGTGCCAGCAGTGACCCGACAGGGGCCTACTATGGCTACACCTTC
CDR3 protein: CASSDPTGAYYGYTF

V gene: TRBV18
clone size: -
J gene: TRBJ1-2
D gene: -
CDR3 DNA: TGTGCCAGCTCACCACCGGAAGGTTTGGGTGGCTACACCTTC
CDR3 protein: CASSPPEGLGGYTF

V gene: TRBV6-5
clone size: -
J gene: TRBJ1-6
D gene: -
CDR3 DNA: TGTGCCAGCAGTTACCAGGGCCAGGTAGGGCCCCTCCACTTT
CDR3 protein: CASSYQGQVGPLHF

V gene: TRBV11-2
clone size: -
J gene: TRBJ1-6
D gene: TRBD1
CDR3 DNA: TGTGCCAGCAGGGGCCTAGGACAGGGGCCTTCACCCCTCCACTTT
CDR3 protein: CASRGLGQGPSPLHF

V gene: TRBV6-5
clone size: -
J gene: TRBJ2-3
D gene: TRBD2
CDR3 DNA: TGTGCCAGCAGTTACTCTTGGACTAGCCCGGCAGATACGCAGTATTTT
CDR3 protein: CASSYSWTSPADTQYF

V gene: TRBV5-6
clone size: -
J gene: TRBJ1-1
D gene: -
CDR3 DNA: TGTGCCAGCAGCCCACGTGGGTATGACACTGAAGCTTTCTTT
CDR3 protein: CASSPRGYDTEAFF

V gene: TRBV4-1
clone size: few
J gene: TRBJ1-1
D gene: -
CDR3 DNA: TGCGCCAGCAGCCAAGGTGGGGGGGACACTGAAGCTTTCTTT
CDR3 protein: CASSQGGGDTEAFF

V gene: TRBV5-4
clone size: -
J gene: TRBJ2-3
D gene: TRBD2
CDR3 DNA: TGTGCCAGCAGCTCGACTAGCGGGGGGGCCATAGATACGCAGTATTTT
CDR3 protein: CASSSTSGGAIDTQYF

V gene: TRBV28
clone size: -
J gene: TRBJ1-4
D gene: TRBD1
CDR3 DNA: TGTGCCAGCAGATTACCGGGACAGGGGAGCGAAAAACTGTTTTTT
CDR3 protein: CASRLPGQGSEKLFF

V gene: TRBV2
clone size: -
J gene: TRBJ2-3
D gene: TRBD2
CDR3 DNA: TGTGCCAGCAGTTCCGGGACTAGCGGCACAGATACGCAGTATTTT
CDR3 protein: CASSSGTSGTDTQYF

V gene: TRBV5-5
clone size: -
J gene: TRBJ1-3
D gene: -
CDR3 DNA: TGTGCCAGCAGCTTGGTCCAGGGTGGAAACACCATATATTTT
CDR3 protein: CASSLVQGGNTIYF

V gene: TRBV9
clone size: -
J gene: TRBJ2-5
D gene: -
CDR3 DNA: TGTGCCAGCAGCCCTGGGACACTTAAACTTGGCGAGACCCAGTACTTC
CDR3 protein: CASSPGTLKLGETQYF

V gene: TRBV9
clone size: once
J gene: TRBJ2-5
D gene: -
CDR3 DNA: TGTGCCAGCAGCGAGGGAGCGGTGAGGGCCCAGTACTTC
CDR3 protein: CASSEGAVRAQYF

V gene: TRBV25-1
clone size: -
J gene: TRBJ1-2
D gene: TRBD1
CDR3 DNA: TGTGCCAGCAGTGAATACGGGGACAGCTATGGCTACACCTTC
CDR3 protein: CASSEYGDSYGYTF

V gene: TRBV9
clone size: -
J gene: TRBJ1-1
D gene: -
CDR3 DNA: TGTGCCAGCAGCGTCGATACAGGCTACACTGAAGCTTTCTTT
CDR3 protein: CASSVDTGYTEAFF

V gene: TRBV7-2
clone size: -
J gene: TRBJ2-4
D gene: TRBD1
CDR3 DNA: TGTGCCAGCAGCTTTCGACAGGGCTTGAATGGACCCAAAAACATTCAGTACTTC
CDR3 protein: CASSFRQGLNGPKNIQYF

V gene: TRBV7-2
clone size: once
J gene: TRBJ2-1
D gene: -
CDR3 DNA: TGTGCCAGCAGCTTATCTGCGGATACCGCTTCCCAAGGTGAGCAGTTCTTC
CDR3 protein: CASSLSADTASQGEQFF

V gene: TRBV28
clone size: -
J gene: TRBJ1-6
D gene: TRBD1
CDR3 DNA: TGTGCCAGCAGTCTCCGGGACAGGGGTTCACCCCTCCACTTT
CDR3 protein: CASSLRDRGSPLHF

V gene: TRBV5-1
clone size: -
J gene: TRBJ1-5
D gene: -
CDR3 DNA: TGCGCCAGCAGCCCTCAACTATCAAGAGGCAATCAGCCCCAGCATTTT
CDR3 protein: CASSPQLSRGNQPQHF

V gene: TRBV7-8
clone size: -
J gene: TRBJ1-6
D gene: -
CDR3 DNA: TGTGCCAGCAGCATGAGCCTGGGTAATTCACCCCTCCACTTT
CDR3 protein: CASSMSLGNSPLHF